This entry lists 20 T cell receptor beta chains sequenced from one sample in a study of T cell responses to AZD1222 COVID-19 vaccine. The table came from immunoSEQ multiplex PCR; TCRdb's copy has only in-frame clones and leaves some out. The data hold approximately 80,000 clones, with 70% to 90% observed a single time. Specimen: peripheral blood, collected 28 days after the second AZD1222 dose. The receptors were sampled from an adult who received the AZD1222 COVID-19 vaccine.

This chain joins TRBV19 and TRBJ2-1; 13 bases match TRBD2. Germline V gene data show CDR1 as LNHDA and CDR2 as SQIVND (reference sequence). The V segment lost 6 bases and the J segment 3 bases; nucleotides outside the gene matches: 2. This CDR3 has 15 amino acids. CDR3 amino acids: CASRTSGGIYNEQFF. CDR3 nucleotide sequence: TGTGCCAGTAGGACTAGCGGGGGGATCTACAATGAGCAGTTCTTC.

This clone was found once. The chain joins TRBV6-2 or TRBV6-3 to TRBJ2-3, with D tentatively TRBD2 (6 bases). CDR1 and CDR2 from the germline V gene are MNHEY and SVGEGT. The V end was cut by 5 bases, the J end by 1 base, with 31 bases between. The CDR3 spans 21 residues. The CDR3 DNA reads as TGTGCCAGCAGTCGGCAAAACCGGTCGGGGCCTCGAACGGGGGGCACAGATACGCAGTATTTT. As protein: CASSRQNRSGPRTGGTDTQYF.

This sequence joins TRBV18 and TRBJ1-1; 7 nucleotides align to TRBD1. The CDR3 runs 18 residues. Germline loops: CDR1 KGHSH, CDR2 LQKENI. J lost 4 bases, V lost 8 bases, and 22 bases had no gene match. The CDR3 coding sequence is TGTGCCAGCCAGGAGCAGGCAGGGGGGCGATTTGGAGGCACTGAAGCTTTCTTT. This encodes CASQEQAGGRFGGTEAFF.

This clone was detected once. The chain recombines TRBV25-1 with TRBJ1-2; possible D gene TRBD1, 6 bases. The V gene lost 5 bases and the J gene lost 7 bases, with 11 bases spanning the gap. The germline V gene encodes CDR1 MGHDK and CDR2 SYGVNS. The CDR3 is 12 amino acids. The CDR3 region has the DNA TGTGCCAGCAGTAGGGGGGCTGGTGGCTACACCTTC. Translation gives CASSRGAGGYTF.

CDR3 DNA: TGTGCCAGCAGCAAACAGAGGAACACTGAAGCTTTCTTT. It specifies CASSKQRNTEAFF. V usage is TRBV11-3 and J usage is TRBJ1-1; D gene unclear. V lost 5 bases and J lost 1, with 8 bases in between. CDR1 SGHNT and CDR2 YENEEA come from the germline V gene. The CDR3 has 13 residues.

The chain joins TRBV18 to TRBJ1-1; weak D call: TRBD1 (6 bases). The V gene's germline CDR1 is KGHSH and CDR2 LQKENI. The CDR3 has 15 amino acids. V dropped 3 bases and J dropped 7 bases, with 18 bases sitting between them. The CDR3 DNA reads TGTGCCAGCTCACCTACTACAGGGCTGACAATTGAAGCTTTCTTT. This encodes CASSPTTGLTIEAFF.

The chain uses TRBV15 and TRBJ2-2; unclear D gene. V dropped 6 bases and J dropped 0 bases, with 11 bases sitting between them. The CDR3 loop spans 15 amino acids. Germline loops: CDR1 LNHNV, CDR2 YYDKDF (reference sequence). The CDR3 sequence is CATRQRIANTGELFF. Written as DNA, the CDR3 is TGTGCCACCAGGCAGAGGATTGCGAACACCGGGGAGCTGTTTTTT.

This clone was observed a few times. The CDR3 reads CASSPPRIGLNTDTQYF. CDR3 sequence (DNA): TGTGCCAGCAGCCCACCACGGATTGGGCTTAACACAGATACGCAGTATTTT. V is TRBV11-3 and J is TRBJ2-3; no firm D call. Germline V lookup: CDR1 SGHNT, CDR2 YENEEA. The CDR3 extends over 17 amino acids. V was pared by 5 bases and J by 2 bases, with 20 bases between.

V is TRBV24-1 and J is TRBJ2-2; TRBD2 aligns across 10 bases. CDR3 size: 18 residues. Germline CDR1 KGHDR, CDR2 SFDVKD. Trimming at V came to 9 bases and at J to 5 bases, leaving 17 bases not matched to a gene. This CDR3 is CATSSSSGGRWGTGELFF. DNA of the CDR3: TGTGCCACCTCTAGCTCTAGCGGGGGACGTTGGGGGACCGGGGAGCTGTTTTTT.

The chain joins TRBV24-1 to TRBJ2-7; D is possibly TRBD1 (6 bases). Germline V gene lookup returns CDR1 KGHDR and CDR2 SFDVKD. Trimming took off 4 bases at V and 7 bases at J, with 10 bases between the two ends. The CDR3 sequence is 12 residues long. CDR3 nucleotide sequence: TGTGCCACCAGTGACAGGGGAGAGGAGCAGTACTTC. This translates into CATSDRGEEQYF.

The CDR3 protein is CASSQAGTGDSNQPQHF. The CDR3 nucleotides are TGCGCCAGCAGCCAAGCCGGGACAGGGGATAGCAATCAGCCCCAGCATTTT. The rearrangement uses TRBV4-1 and TRBJ1-5, with TRBD1 matching 10 bases. The CDR3 length is 17 residues. Trimming removed 1 base from V and 0 bases from J; junction bases left unmatched: 3. Looked up from germline, CDR1 is MGHRA and CDR2 is YSYEKL.

The chain carries TRBV10-3 and TRBJ2-7; no clear D gene. The germline V gene has CDR1 ENHRY and CDR2 SYGVKD. The V gene lost 11 bases and the J gene lost 2 bases, with 13 bases spanning the gap. The CDR3 consists of 12 residues. In DNA, the CDR3 is TGTGCCGCCTCCAAGAATGCCTACGAGCAGTACTTC. Translation gives CAASKNAYEQYF.

This chain joins TRBV15 and TRBJ1-4; TRBD1 matches 11 bases. Germline V gene lookup returns CDR1 LNHNV and CDR2 YYDKDF (reference sequence). The CDR3 length is 17 residues. J was trimmed by 7 bases and V by 1 base; bases with no gene match: 8. The CDR3 sequence is CATSRVQDRGLSEKLFF. The CDR3 coding sequence is TGTGCCACCAGCAGAGTTCAGGACAGGGGGCTTAGTGAAAAACTGTTTTTT.

The chain employs TRBV7-8 and TRBJ2-3, with no clear D. This CDR3 is 17 amino acids long. Per germline, CDR1 SGHVS and CDR2 FQNEAQ. V was cut by 0 bases and J by 2 bases, with 15 bases left in between. CDR3 coding DNA: TGTGCCAGCAGCTTAGCAGCTCGCCTGGGGAACACAGATACGCAGTATTTT. Translation: CASSLAARLGNTDTQYF.

The chain employs TRBV28 and TRBJ1-5, with D uncertain. The CDR3 extends over 12 amino acids. The germline V and J ends were trimmed by 3 bases and 6 bases, with 6 bases remaining between them. Germline V CDR1 and CDR2: MDHEN, SYDVKM. The CDR3: CASSFSSQPQHF. The CDR3 bases are TGTGCCAGCAGTTTTAGCTCTCAGCCCCAGCATTTT. The full variable domain, in which reference TRBV28 and TRBJ1-5 provide the parts outside the CDR3, is DVKVTQSSRYLVKRTGEKVFLECVQDMDHENMFWYRQDPGLGLRLIYFSYDVKMKEKGDIPEGYSVSREKKERFSLILESASTNQTSMYLCASSFSSQPQHFGDGTRLSIL.

The CDR3: CASSGDSLTEQFF. CDR3 nucleotides: TGTGCCAGCAGTGGGGACAGTCTGACTGAGCAGTTCTTC. The J gene is TRBJ2-1, the V gene TRBV2; 7 positions match TRBD1. V was clipped by 4 bases and J by 9 bases; unmatched bases: 6. Per the germline V gene, CDR1 is SNHLY and CDR2 is FYNNEI. The CDR3 totals 13 residues.

The CDR3 DNA reads TGTGCCAGCAGCCTTCGGACAGGGGGCGATAACACTGAAGCTTTCTTT. This codes for CASSLRTGGDNTEAFF. The rearrangement uses TRBV5-4 and TRBJ1-1, with TRBD1 matching 11 bases. The CDR3 loop spans 16 amino acids. With V trimmed by 4 bases and J by 2 bases, 7 bases remained unmatched. Germline V gives CDR1 SGHNT, CDR2 YYREEE (reference sequence). The full variable domain, with the rest looked up from reference TRBV5-4 and TRBJ1-1, is ETGVTQSPTHLIKTRGQQVTLRCSSQSGHNTVSWYQQALGQGPQFIFQYYREEENGRGNFPPRFSGLQFPNYSSELNVNALELDDSALYLCASSLRTGGDNTEAFFGQGTRLTVV.

The chain couples TRBV6-5 to TRBJ2-2, with D perhaps TRBD2 (6 bases). The germline gives CDR1 MNHEY, CDR2 SVGAGI. The germline V and J ends were trimmed by 4 bases and 0 bases, with 6 bases remaining between them. The CDR3 sequence is 14 residues long. The CDR3 sequence: CASSWDSNTGELFF. DNA for the CDR3: TGTGCCAGCAGTTGGGACTCGAACACCGGGGAGCTGTTTTTT.

This clone occurred once. The chain has TRBV12-3 or TRBV12-4 and TRBJ2-5; D gene unclear. The CDR3 is made up of 12 amino acids. Between the trimmed V and J ends, which lost 3 bases and 7 bases, there was a span of 9 bases. The CDR3 nucleotides read TGTGCCAGCAGTTTTACCGACTGGACCCAGTACTTC. Its translation is CASSFTDWTQYF.

The chain couples TRBV5-8 to TRBJ2-2, with D perhaps given as TRBD1 or TRBD2 (6 bases each). This CDR3 contains 16 residues. CDR1 is SGHTS, CDR2 YDEGEE, per germline. The V gene lost 6 bases and the J gene lost 5 bases, with 20 bases spanning the gap. The CDR3 nucleotides are TGTGCCAGCACCCCCCCTGCGGGGACAAAGACCGGGGAGCTGTTTTTT. It yields the protein CASTPPAGTKTGELFF.